A selection of T cell receptor beta chains follows, all from one sample in a study of a mutant IDH1 vaccine in newly diagnosed glioma. This table comes from immunoSEQ multiplex PCR, and its TCRdb copy is limited to in-frame clones, with some not included. The sample includes about 38,000 clones, about four fifths of them seen just once. The antigens for these receptors are not known. The sequenced sample was PBMCs, obtained from a glioma patient whose treatment included an IDH1 peptide vaccine. The receptors shown here come from a man aged 35-49 years with glioma. CDR3s include the opening cysteine and the closing phenylalanine or tryptophan. The order of the fields is D gene, J gene, clone size, V gene, CDR3 DNA, CDR3 protein. D genes are given only for firm matches. Some rows have no size entry. The others give once, few or many, or a class for an expanded clone.

TRBD1 TRBJ1-1 . TRBV4-3 TGCGCCAGCAGCGGTACAGGGGGAAGAACTGAAGCTTTCTTT CASSGTGGRTEAFF
. TRBJ2-2 . TRBV2 TGTGCCAGCAGTCTCCTGGGAGGGAACACCGGGGAGCTGTTTTTT CASSLLGGNTGELFF
TRBD1 TRBJ1-2 few TRBV6-6 TGTGCCAGCAGTTACTCGGGACAGGGGGCGGACTATGGCTACACCTTC CASSYSGQGADYGYTF
. TRBJ1-1 . TRBV29-1 TGCAGCGGGGGACACCGAGGGACTGAAGCTTTCTTT CSGGHRGTEAFF
TRBD2 TRBJ2-7 once TRBV18 TGTGCCAGCTCACCCCCAAGTGTCCTGCGGGAGGAGCAGTACTTC CASSPPSVLREEQYF
TRBD1 TRBJ1-6 once TRBV5-1 TGCGCCAGCGGGAAGGGACAGTTAAGGAATGGTTCACCCCTCCACTTT CASGKGQLRNGSPLHF
TRBD2 TRBJ2-1 . TRBV5-4 TGTGCCAGCAGCTGGGGCCTTGGGGCGGGGGGGTCCTACAATGAGCAGTTCTTC CASSWGLGAGGSYNEQFF
TRBD2 TRBJ2-1 few TRBV9 TGTGCCAGCAGCGTAGCTGGAGGAGCGGGGGGCGGCAATGAGCAGTTCTTC CASSVAGGAGGGNEQFF
TRBD2 TRBJ2-7 . TRBV5-4 TGTGCCAGCAGCACCGGACTAGCGGGGGACGAGCAGTACTTC CASSTGLAGDEQYF
. TRBJ2-5 . TRBV2 TGTGCCAGCAGTCCCCTCCCCCAAGAGACCCAGTACTTC CASSPLPQETQYF
. TRBJ1-2 . TRBV30 TGTGCCTGGTGGACCGGTAACTATGGCTACACCTTC CAWWTGNYGYTF
. TRBJ1-1 . TRBV5-1 TGCGCCAGCGGGGAGGGTCCGAACACTGAAGCTTTCTTT CASGEGPNTEAFF
TRBD1 TRBJ1-3 . TRBV9 TGTGCCAGCAGCGTTGCCGGGACAGGGAGAGCTGGAAACACCATATATTTT CASSVAGTGRAGNTIYF
TRBD1 TRBJ2-1 . TRBV19 TGTGCCAGCAACCGCGGACAGGGAAGGGGCAATGAGCAGTTCTTC CASNRGQGRGNEQFF
. TRBJ2-7 . TRBV19 TGTGCCAGTAGGGCCGGCCCCGAGCAGTACTTC CASRAGPEQYF
. TRBJ2-7 . TRBV5-1 TGCGCCAGCAGCTGGGGCAGGACGAGAGGTTACGAGCAGTACTTC CASSWGRTRGYEQYF
. TRBJ1-4 once TRBV7-8 TGTGCCAGCAGCCAACGGAGGACTAATGAAAAACTGTTTTTT CASSQRRTNEKLFF
. TRBJ1-1 few TRBV7-9 TGTGCCAGCAGCTTAGTTGCCGCATCGAACACTGAAGCTTTCTTT CASSLVAASNTEAFF
. TRBJ2-1 . TRBV10-3 TGTGCCATCAGTGATGGGGGGAGCTCCTACAATGAGCAGTTCTTC CAISDGGSSYNEQFF
TRBD1 TRBJ2-7 . TRBV5-1 TGCGCCAGCAGCTCCGGGACAGGGGGCGGGGAGCAGTACTTC CASSSGTGGGEQYF
. TRBJ1-1 . TRBV29-1 TGCAGCGTTGAAGCCCTAGTCTCGAACACTGAAGCTTTCTTT CSVEALVSNTEAFF
TRBD1 TRBJ1-2 once TRBV6-5 TGTGCCAGCAGCCGGACAGGGACTTTCTATGGCTACACCTTC CASSRTGTFYGYTF
. TRBJ1-6 . TRBV5-4 TGTGCCAGCAGCTTGGGGGCAAACAATTCACCCCTCCACTTT CASSLGANNSPLHF
. TRBJ2-5 . TRBV4-2 TGTGCCAGCAGCCAAGATTTAGCCCGAGAGACCCAGTACTTC CASSQDLARETQYF
. TRBJ1-6 few TRBV4-1 TGCGCCAGCAGCCAAGATTATGCGGGCCCAAGAAATTCACCCCTCCACTTT CASSQDYAGPRNSPLHF
TRBD2 TRBJ2-1 . TRBV14 TGTGCCAGCAGCCTAGAAGGGAGGACTAGCGGGGGCCCGTACAATGAGCAGTTCTTC CASSLEGRTSGGPYNEQFF
TRBD1 TRBJ2-7 . TRBV28 TGTGCCAGCACCAAACGGGACAGTGTCTACGAGCAGTACTTC CASTKRDSVYEQYF
TRBD2 TRBJ2-5 few TRBV5-6 TGTGCCAGCAGTTATATTAGCGGGGTGCGGGAGACCCAGTACTTC CASSYISGVRETQYF
. TRBJ2-3 . TRBV5-1 TGCGCCAGCAGCTTCCGACAGGTAGATACGCAGTATTTT CASSFRQVDTQYF
. TRBJ2-1 . TRBV5-6 TGTGCCAGCAGCTTGAGCGGGGAGCAGTTCTTC CASSLSGEQFF
. TRBJ1-1 . TRBV5-1 TGCGCCAGCGGGAGGTTCAGGGATGAAGCTTTCTTT CASGRFRDEAFF
. TRBJ2-3 . TRBV9 TGTGCCAGCAGCCCACGACTAGTCACAGATACGCAGTATTTT CASSPRLVTDTQYF
. TRBJ1-1 . TRBV12-5 TGTGCTAGCCTGGGGCGGCTGAACACTGAAGCTTTCTTT CASLGRLNTEAFF